Following are 13 T cell receptor beta chains from one sample sequenced in a study of healthy donors' naive CD4 and CD8 T cells. A linear amplification protocol produced the TCR libraries from around 510 ng of total RNA. From the reads, TCRdb called clonotypes with MiXCR, one entry per CDR3 protein. Of approximately 180,000 distinct CDR3 sequences in the sample, about 74% were seen once. Sequenced: naive CD4+ and CD8+ T cells sorted from blood, pooled from several donors. The receptors come from a pool of human donors in good health; the sample pools cells from several healthy donors.

This chain joins TRBV6-5 and TRBJ2-2, with 10 bases matching TRBD2. With 5 bases clipped from V and 7 bases from J, the junction kept 7 bases outside the gene matches. Germline CDR1 is MNHEY and CDR2 is SVGAGI. The CDR3 is 15 residues long. For the CDR3, the DNA is TGTGCCAGCAGTCGGCTAGCGGGAGTAGGCGGGGAGCTGTTTTTT. Translated: CASSRLAGVGGELFF.

V gene TRBV15 combines with J gene TRBJ1-1, with D perhaps TRBD1 (5 bases). CDR1 and CDR2 (germline): LNHNV, YYDKDF (reference sequence). V was pared by 6 bases and J by 0 bases, with 14 bases between. The CDR3 extends over 15 amino acids. Written as DNA, the CDR3 is TGTGCCACCAGTCCAGGGTACGGCATGAACACTGAAGCTTTCTTT. Translation gives CATSPGYGMNTEAFF.

The V and J genes are TRBV5-5 and TRBJ2-3, with TRBD1 matching over 11 bases. The CDR3 runs 15 residues. Germline CDR1 reads SGHKS; CDR2 reads YYEKEE (reference sequence). V dropped 4 bases and J dropped 4; count of bases not matched to a gene: 5. The chain's CDR3 is CASSGRTGGSDTQYF. In DNA, the CDR3 is TGTGCCAGCAGCGGCCGGACAGGGGGCTCAGATACGCAGTATTTT.

The chain is built from TRBV12-3 or TRBV12-4 and TRBJ1-1; D unclear. V lost 4 bases and J 0 bases, leaving 9 bases between the germline ends. CDR3 size: 14 residues. The CDR3 sequence is CASSSRGMNTEAFF. The CDR3 bases are TGTGCCAGCAGTTCCCGGGGTATGAACACTGAAGCTTTCTTT.

This chain links TRBV6-5 with TRBJ2-1, with TRBD1 as a possible D gene (6 bases). Germline CDR1 reads MNHEY; CDR2 reads SVGAGI. V was cut by 3 bases and J by 5 bases, with 8 bases left in between. The CDR3 totals 13 residues. The CDR3 reads CASSYRDNNEQFF. The CDR3 nucleotides are TGTGCCAGCAGTTATAGGGACAACAATGAGCAGTTCTTC.

This clonotype was observed a handful of times. The V gene is TRBV19, the J gene TRBJ2-7; the D gene is possibly TRBD2 (5 bases). This CDR3 has 12 amino acids. The germline gives CDR1 LNHDA, CDR2 SQIVND (reference sequence). Between the trimmed V and J ends, which lost 8 bases and 6 bases, there was a span of 14 bases. The CDR3 loop is CASSFIEGEQYF. In DNA, the CDR3 is TGTGCCAGTTCGTTTATTGAGGGCGAGCAGTACTTC. Looking up the rest from reference TRBV19 and TRBJ2-7 gives the full variable domain: DGGITQSPKYLFRKEGQNVTLSCEQNLNHDAMYWYRQDPGQGLRLIYYSQIVNDFQKGDIAEGYSVSREKKESFPLTVTSAQKNPTAFYLCASSFIEGEQYFGPGTRLTVT.

This sequence joins TRBV29-1 and TRBJ2-1; 9 bases map to TRBD1. The V gene end was trimmed by 5 bases and the J gene end by 7 bases; junction bases not matched to a gene: 6. Germline V gene data show CDR1 as SQVTM and CDR2 as ANQGSEA. There are 13 residues in the CDR3. The CDR3 here is CSVKGQGVNEQFF. CDR3 nucleotides: TGCAGCGTTAAGGGACAGGGTGTTAATGAGCAGTTCTTC.

This clonotype was seen a handful of times. The CDR3 bases are TGTGCCAGCAGTTCCCTCGCCGACAGGGAAGATACGCAGTATTTT. Translating gives CASSSLADREDTQYF. The genes are TRBV27 and TRBJ2-3, with 7 nucleotides matching TRBD1. CDR1 and CDR2 from the germline V gene are MNHEY and SMNVEV (reference sequence). V shed 4 bases, J shed 5 bases, and the junction held 9 bases outside the gene matches. The CDR3 contains 15 residues.

This clonotype was seen a single time. Here the CDR3 reads CASSGGLAGRYEQYF. CDR3 DNA: TGTGCCAGCAGCGGGGGACTAGCGGGACGCTACGAGCAGTACTTC. V usage is TRBV5-6 and J usage is TRBJ2-7; 13 nucleotides line up with TRBD2. V lost 4 bases and J lost 3; bases outside the gene matches: 4. Germline values: CDR1 SGHDT, CDR2 YYEEEE. The CDR3 is made up of 15 amino acids.

V is TRBV30 and J is TRBJ2-1; 16 bases are a match to TRBD2. Germline V gene data show CDR1 as GTSNPN and CDR2 as SVGIG (reference sequence). The V gene end was trimmed by 8 bases and the J gene end by 10 bases; junction bases not matched to a gene: 11. The CDR3 has 15 residues. CDR3 nucleotide sequence: TGTGCCGGTAAACCGGGACTAGCGGGAGGGCCAGAGCAGTTCTTC. Its protein product is CAGKPGLAGGPEQFF.

There are a few counts of this clonotype. J is TRBJ1-4 and V is TRBV6-1, with a possible D match to TRBD1 (5 bases). Trimming pared 7 bases from V and 8 bases from J, leaving 14 bases between. The CDR3 loop spans 13 amino acids. The germline V gene has CDR1 MNHNS and CDR2 SASEGT. The CDR3 spells CASIPNGAEKLFF. The CDR3 nucleotides read TGTGCCAGCATTCCGAATGGGGCCGAAAAACTGTTTTTT.

V gene TRBV19 combines with J gene TRBJ2-7; 10 bases match TRBD1. Germline-derived CDR1 and CDR2 are LNHDA and SQIVND (reference sequence). There are 17 residues in the CDR3. The V segment lost 5 bases and the J segment 0 bases; nucleotides outside the gene matches: 10. CDR3 nucleotide sequence: TGTGCCAGTAGTTTCCTCCCAGGACAGGGGGGCTCCTACGAGCAGTACTTC. Residues: CASSFLPGQGGSYEQYF.

This chain joins TRBV19 and TRBJ2-7; 7 bases agree with TRBD1. In germline, CDR1 is LNHDA, CDR2 SQIVND (reference sequence). This CDR3 contains 14 residues. The ends lost 6 bases at V and 0 bases at J; junction bases unmatched: 5. This CDR3 is CASRGRDSSYEQYF. In DNA, the CDR3 is TGTGCCAGTAGAGGCAGGGACAGCTCCTACGAGCAGTACTTC. The full variable domain, with the rest looked up from reference TRBV19 and TRBJ2-7, is DGGITQSPKYLFRKEGQNVTLSCEQNLNHDAMYWYRQDPGQGLRLIYYSQIVNDFQKGDIAEGYSVSREKKESFPLTVTSAQKNPTAFYLCASRGRDSSYEQYFGPGTRLTVT.